This TCR beta chain originates from a study of cytomegalovirus exposure and HLA in healthy donors (dated by TCRdb to about 2017). Context from the whole study: The 670 or so repertoires of the first cohort and the roughly 110 validation repertoires were produced on the same platform, according to a later analysis. The study aimed to test whether signatures of past pathogen exposure could be identified by cataloging public T cell receptors. Besides the first cohort of around 700 subjects, a separate validation cohort made up of 90 to 150 different subjects was used. To predict cytomegalovirus infection status, the study brought together high-throughput TCR immunosequencing, statistical association of individual TCRs with disease status, and machine learning.

A single count supports this clone. Its cognate antigen has yet to be identified. Base qualities are not at hand, and no much larger clone is one base apart. Library generation was performed with the immunoSEQ multiplex PCR assay. Concerning the study's data processing: A statistical classification framework was built for diagnosing cytomegalovirus status from the catalog of TCR beta chain sequences. This is the immuneACCESS table as TCRdb keeps it, with only in-frame sequences that have V and J called. A part of the clones is gone; compared with another copy, unresolved V genes explain less than half, and the rest is unexplained. V, J and clone size derive from that table, while D and trimming were established from the DNA sequence. Here the sample has over 100,000 clones; 89% occur a single time. The top ten clonotypes cover over 1% of the sample. Separate from the roughly 700-subject first cohort, the validation cohort of 95 to 150 subjects was the group to which the donors belonged.

The CDR3 contains 16 residues, cysteine and phenylalanine counted. Kept here is only the CDR3 DNA, which spans 48 bases and is read in frame from base 1. V is shortened by 5 bases, J by 7 bases, and the region joining them spans 23 bases. CDR1 and CDR2 are drawn from the germline V gene: SGHTA, FQGTGA. The research as a whole found: While some public TCRs were present in many individuals, most TCR sequences turned up only very rarely across donors. The classifier was reported to diagnose cytomegalovirus status with high specificity and sensitivity in both the original cohort and the validation cohort. According to the authors, the approach could potentially be generalized to other disease states and immunological phenotypes. A later analysis found that TCRs clustered in the first cohort also tended to co-occur in the 130 or so validation repertoires, with approximately 93% of cluster scores above 0. The validation cohort had no HLA typing available for a later analysis, so co-occurrence within that cohort was assessed over all 120 or so repertoires. In vitro tests confirmed that a few of the cytomegalovirus-associated TCR beta chains recognize cytomegalovirus antigens. A total of about 180 TCR beta chains were listed by the study as associated with cytomegalovirus.

This receptor was taken from a woman under 30 in good health and CMV-seronegative. The rearranged segments are TRBV7-3 and TRBJ1-1; D gene: possibly TRBD1, on 5 matching bases. Sequencing used PBMCs. The sequence in DNA is TGTGCCAGCAGCCCAGTGGGGGGACTAATGGGGATTGAAGCTTTCTTT. It specifies CASSPVGGLMGIEAFF.